Reported below is one T cell receptor beta chain. Its antigen is still unknown. This sample is drawn from a study of PD-L1 blockade in urothelial cancer. Study-level results: Patients with below-median pretreatment blood clonality survived longer.

This CDR3 contains 17 residues. The germline V gene encodes CDR1 MDHEN and CDR2 SYDVKM. V shed 5 bases, J shed 4 bases, and the junction held 14 bases outside the gene matches. The sample's time point: pretreatment peripheral blood. Libraries were prepared by immunoSEQ multiplex PCR; TCRdb keeps only in-frame clonotypes and omits some of them. The sample shows about 56,000 clones, about 85% of them seen only once. The genes are TRBV28 and TRBJ2-7, with 10 bases matching TRBD2. The sample was PBMCs, taken around atezolizumab (anti-PD-L1) treatment. This clonotype was sampled from an older man with urothelial cancer. The CDR3, as DNA: TGTGCCAGCAGTCCTCCCCTTCAACTAGCGGGATTATACGAGCAGTACTTC. It codes for CASSPPLQLAGLYEQYF.